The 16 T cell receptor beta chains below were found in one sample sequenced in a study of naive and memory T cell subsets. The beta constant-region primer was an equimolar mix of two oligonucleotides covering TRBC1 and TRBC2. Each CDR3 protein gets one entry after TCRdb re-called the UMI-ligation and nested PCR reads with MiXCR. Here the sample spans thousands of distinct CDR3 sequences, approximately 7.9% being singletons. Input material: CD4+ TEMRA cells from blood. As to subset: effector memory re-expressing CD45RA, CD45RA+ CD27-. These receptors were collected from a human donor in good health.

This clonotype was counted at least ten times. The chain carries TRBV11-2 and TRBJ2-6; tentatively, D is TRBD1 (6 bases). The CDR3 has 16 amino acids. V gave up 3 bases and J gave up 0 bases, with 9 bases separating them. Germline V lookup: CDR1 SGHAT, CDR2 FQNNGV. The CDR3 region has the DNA TGTGCCAGCAGCTTTGGGGGCAGCTCTGGGGCCAACGTCCTGACTTTC. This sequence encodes CASSFGGSSGANVLTF.

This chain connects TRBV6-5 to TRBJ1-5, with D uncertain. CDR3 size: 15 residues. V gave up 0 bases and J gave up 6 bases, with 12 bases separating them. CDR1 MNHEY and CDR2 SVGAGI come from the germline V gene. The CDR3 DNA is TGTGCCAGCAGTTACTCAGGCCTCAACAGTCAGCCCCAGCATTTT. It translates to CASSYSGLNSQPQHF.

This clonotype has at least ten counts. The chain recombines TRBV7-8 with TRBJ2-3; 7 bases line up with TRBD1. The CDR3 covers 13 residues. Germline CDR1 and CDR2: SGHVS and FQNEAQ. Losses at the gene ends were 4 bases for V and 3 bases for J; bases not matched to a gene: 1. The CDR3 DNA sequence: TGTGCCAGCAGCTGGGACAGAACAGATACGCAGTATTTT. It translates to CASSWDRTDTQYF.

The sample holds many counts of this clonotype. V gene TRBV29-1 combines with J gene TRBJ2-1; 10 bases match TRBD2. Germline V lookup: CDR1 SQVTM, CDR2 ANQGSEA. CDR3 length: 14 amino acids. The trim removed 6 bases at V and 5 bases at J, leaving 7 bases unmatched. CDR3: CSVLPGLADNEQFF. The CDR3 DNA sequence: TGCAGCGTCCTCCCTGGACTAGCGGACAATGAGCAGTTCTTC.

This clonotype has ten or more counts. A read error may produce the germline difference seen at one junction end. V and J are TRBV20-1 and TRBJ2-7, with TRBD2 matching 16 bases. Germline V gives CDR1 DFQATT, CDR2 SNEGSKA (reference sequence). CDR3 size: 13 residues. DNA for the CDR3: TGCAGTGCCTCCGGGACTAGCGGGAGGGCCTTGGTTTTC. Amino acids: CSASGTSGRALVF.

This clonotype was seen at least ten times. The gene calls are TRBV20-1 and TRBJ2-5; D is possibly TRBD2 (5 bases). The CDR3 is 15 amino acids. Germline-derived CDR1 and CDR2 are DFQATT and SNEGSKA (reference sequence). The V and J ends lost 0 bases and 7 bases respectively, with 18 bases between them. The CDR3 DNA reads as TGCAGTGCTAGAGATTACCGTGGTAGCGCGGGGACCCAGTACTTC. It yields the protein CSARDYRGSAGTQYF.

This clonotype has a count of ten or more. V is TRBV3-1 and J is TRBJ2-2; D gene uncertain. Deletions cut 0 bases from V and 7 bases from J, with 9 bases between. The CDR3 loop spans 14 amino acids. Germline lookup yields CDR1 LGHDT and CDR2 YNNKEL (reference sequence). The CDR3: CASSQDAVGGELFF. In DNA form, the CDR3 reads TGTGCCAGCAGCCAAGATGCGGTGGGCGGGGAGCTGTTTTTT.

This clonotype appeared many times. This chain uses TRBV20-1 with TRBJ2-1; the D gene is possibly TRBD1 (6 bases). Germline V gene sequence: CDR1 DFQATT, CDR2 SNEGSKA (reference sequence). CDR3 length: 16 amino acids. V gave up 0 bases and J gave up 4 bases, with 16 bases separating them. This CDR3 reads CSARDQETGIYNEQFF. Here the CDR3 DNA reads TGCAGTGCTAGAGATCAGGAAACAGGGATATACAATGAGCAGTTCTTC.

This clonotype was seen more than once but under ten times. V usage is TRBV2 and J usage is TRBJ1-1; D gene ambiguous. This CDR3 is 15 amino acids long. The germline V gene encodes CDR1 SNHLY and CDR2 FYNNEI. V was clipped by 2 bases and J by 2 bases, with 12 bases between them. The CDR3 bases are TGTGCCAGCAGTGAATCCTTTTATTACAACACTGAAGCTTTCTTT. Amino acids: CASSESFYYNTEAFF.

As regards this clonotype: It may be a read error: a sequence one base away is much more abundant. DNA of the CDR3: TGCAGTGCTCGGACAGGGAGCAATAAGCCCCAGCATTTT. Translated: CSARTGSNKPQHF. The genes are TRBV20-1 and TRBJ1-5; 8 nucleotides line up with TRBD1. Germline V gene sequence: CDR1 DFQATT, CDR2 SNEGSKA (reference sequence). The CDR3 totals 13 residues.

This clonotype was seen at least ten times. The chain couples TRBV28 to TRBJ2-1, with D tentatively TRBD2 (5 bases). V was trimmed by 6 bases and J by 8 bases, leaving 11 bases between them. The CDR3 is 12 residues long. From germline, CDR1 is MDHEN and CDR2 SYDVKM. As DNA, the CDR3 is TGTGCCAGCAGCTCCACGGGATATGAGCAGTTCTTC. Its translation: CASSSTGYEQFF.

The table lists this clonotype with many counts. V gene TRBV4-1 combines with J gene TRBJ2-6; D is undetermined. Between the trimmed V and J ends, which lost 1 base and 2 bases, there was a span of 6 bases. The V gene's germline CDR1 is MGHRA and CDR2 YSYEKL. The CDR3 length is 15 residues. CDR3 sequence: CASSQVGAGANVLTF. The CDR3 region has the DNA TGCGCCAGCAGCCAAGTAGGTGCTGGGGCCAACGTCCTGACTTTC.

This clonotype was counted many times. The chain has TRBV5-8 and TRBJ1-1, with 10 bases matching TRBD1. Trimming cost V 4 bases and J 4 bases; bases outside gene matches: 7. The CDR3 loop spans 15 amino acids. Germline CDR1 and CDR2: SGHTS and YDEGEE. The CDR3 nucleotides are TGTGCCAGCAGCCGAAGGCGGACAGGGGGCACTGAAGCTTTCTTT. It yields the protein CASSRRRTGGTEAFF.

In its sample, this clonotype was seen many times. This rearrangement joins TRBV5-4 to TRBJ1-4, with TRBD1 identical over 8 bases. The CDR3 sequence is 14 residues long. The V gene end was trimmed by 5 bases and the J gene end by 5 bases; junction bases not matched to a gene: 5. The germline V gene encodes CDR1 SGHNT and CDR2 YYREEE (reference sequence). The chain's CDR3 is CASSQGALNEKLFF. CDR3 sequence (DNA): TGTGCCAGCAGTCAGGGGGCCTTGAATGAAAAACTGTTTTTT.

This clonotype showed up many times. The CDR3, as DNA: TGTGCCAGCAGCCAATCTAGCGACACCTACGAGCAGTACTTC. It translates to CASSQSSDTYEQYF. The chain combines TRBV4-2 with TRBJ2-7; TRBD2 might be the D (6 bases). This CDR3 has 14 amino acids. Trimming shortened V by 2 bases and J by 2 bases, and 10 bases separated the two germline ends. Germline CDR1 LGHNA, CDR2 YNFKEQ.

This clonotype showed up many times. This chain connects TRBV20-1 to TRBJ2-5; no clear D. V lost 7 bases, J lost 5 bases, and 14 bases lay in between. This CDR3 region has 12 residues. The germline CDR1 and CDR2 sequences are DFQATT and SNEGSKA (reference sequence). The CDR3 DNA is TGCAGTGGTCGGTTAGGTTACGAGACCCAGTACTTC. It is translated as CSGRLGYETQYF.